The 12 T cell receptor beta chains below all came from one sample that was sequenced in a study of regulatory T cells in long-lasting Graves disease. Time point: persistent/refractory GD, antithyroid drugs over 5 years with positive TRAb. The TCR library was made from RNA that had been extracted from PBMCs in TRIzol. To make TCR beta libraries, researchers used iRepertoire HTBI primers and Arm-PCR of CDR3 regions. Each CDR3 protein is one row after TCRdb ran MiXCR on the multiplex PCR reads. The sample yields 400,000 to 500,000 distinct CDR3 sequences, around a fifth seen once. This sample comprised peripheral blood mononuclear cells (PBMCs), obtained when the disease was refractory, from a patient treated with antithyroid drugs. The receptors come from a female donor with Graves disease.

This chain joins TRBV7-2 and TRBJ2-7; the match to TRBD2 covers 11 bases. Germline loops: CDR1 SGHTA, CDR2 FQGNSA. V dropped 4 bases and J dropped 6; count of bases not matched to a gene: 11. The CDR3 runs 16 residues. The DNA of the CDR3 is TGTGCCAGCAGCTGGGGGCTAGCGGGAGGAAGTGCCGAGCAGTACTTC. Translating gives CASSWGLAGGSAEQYF.

This clonotype was counted only a few times. The rearrangement joins TRBV5-1 to TRBJ1-2, with D possibly matching TRBD1 (5 bases). CDR1 is SGHRS, CDR2 YFSETQ, per germline. The V gene lost 4 bases and the J gene lost 6 bases, with 16 bases spanning the gap. CDR3 length: 14 amino acids. CDR3 nucleotides: TGCGCCAGCAGCACCAGACCCAGGGTTCATGGCTACACCTTC. Its translation: CASSTRPRVHGYTF.

The V and J genes are TRBV29-1 and TRBJ1-2, with a tentative D call TRBD1 (6 bases). The CDR3 consists of 15 residues. With 4 bases removed from V and 4 bases from J, the gap between germline ends came to 19 bases. Germline V gene sequence: CDR1 SQVTM, CDR2 ANQGSEA. The DNA of the CDR3 is TGCAGCGTTGGCCAAGGTGGGGGGGCGGGCTATGGCTACACCTTC. Translating it yields CSVGQGGGAGYGYTF.

This chain uses TRBV28 with TRBJ2-6; D ambiguous. The CDR3 runs to 16 residues. Germline V gene data show CDR1 as MDHEN and CDR2 as SYDVKM. V was pared by 3 bases and J by 2 bases, with 11 bases between. CDR3 sequence (DNA): TGTGCCAGCAGTTTTTGGCGGCCGGCTGGGGCCAACGTCCTGACTTTC. As protein: CASSFWRPAGANVLTF. Drawing the rest from reference TRBV28 and TRBJ2-6, the complete variable domain is DVKVTQSSRYLVKRTGEKVFLECVQDMDHENMFWYRQDPGLGLRLIYFSYDVKMKEKGDIPEGYSVSREKKERFSLILESASTNQTSMYLCASSFWRPAGANVLTFGAGSRLTVL.

There are many counts of this clonotype. The chain has TRBV7-8 and TRBJ1-1; 7 nucleotides align to TRBD1. After removal of 1 base from V and 1 base from J, the junction contained 3 bases not matched to a gene. Germline V gene lookup returns CDR1 SGHVS and CDR2 FQNEAQ. The CDR3 is 15 residues long. The CDR3 region is CASSLDRTGNTEAFF. The CDR3 bases are TGTGCCAGCAGCTTAGATCGGACAGGGAACACTGAAGCTTTCTTT.

This clonotype was counted ten times or more. This chain joins TRBV2 and TRBJ2-7; the D is unclear. The CDR3 totals 13 residues. Germline values: CDR1 SNHLY, CDR2 FYNNEI. V lost 4 bases and J 5 bases, leaving 12 bases between the germline ends. CDR3 protein: CASSAGPLNEQYF. CDR3 coding DNA: TGTGCCAGCAGTGCCGGGCCGCTGAACGAGCAGTACTTC.

Points on this clonotype: Sequence at one end of the junction differs from germline and may be a read error. This sequence joins TRBV20-1 and TRBJ1-1; no reliable D call. CDR1 is DFQATT, CDR2 SNEGSKA, per germline (reference sequence). The CDR3 loop spans 12 amino acids. The CDR3 DNA sequence: TGCAGTGCTAGAGGGCTTACATTCGAAGCTTCCTTT. Translation gives CSARGLTFEASF.

With respect to this clonotype: Relative to the germline gene, one junction end is altered; a read error may explain this. This rearrangement joins TRBV29-1 to TRBJ2-2; D may be TRBD2 (5 bases). This CDR3 region has 13 residues. The germline V gene has CDR1 SQVTM and CDR2 ANQGSEA. DNA of the CDR3: TGCAGCGTTGATCACGGGAACACCGGGGAGCTGCTTTTT. It yields the protein CSVDHGNTGELLF.

This chain uses TRBV9 with TRBJ1-5, with TRBD1 matching over 7 bases. This CDR3 comprises 15 residues. The V gene's germline CDR1 is SGDLS and CDR2 YYNGEE. J gave up 1 base and V 4 bases, and 5 bases lay outside the gene matches. CDR3: CASSPRGDSNQPQHF. As DNA, the CDR3 is TGTGCCAGCAGCCCCAGGGGGGACAGCAATCAGCCCCAGCATTTT.

This clonotype was counted ten times or more. The chain's CDR3 is CASSYSTGGLYEQYF. Here the CDR3 DNA reads TGTGCCAGCAGTTACTCGACAGGGGGCCTTTACGAGCAGTACTTC. This chain uses TRBV6-5 with TRBJ2-7, with 10 bases fitting TRBD1. Trimming took 0 bases from V and 4 from J; bases not matched to a gene: 3. The CDR3 loop spans 15 amino acids. Germline-derived CDR1 and CDR2 are MNHEY and SVGAGI.

The rearrangement uses TRBV10-2 and TRBJ1-2; the match to TRBD1 covers 10 bases. The CDR3 loop spans 13 amino acids. Germline assignment: CDR1 WSHSY and CDR2 SAAADI. The V gene end was trimmed by 7 bases and the J gene end by 3 bases; junction bases not matched to a gene: 2. The CDR3 is CASKTGGDYGYTF. The CDR3, as DNA: TGCGCCAGCAAGACAGGGGGCGACTATGGCTACACCTTC.

This clonotype was seen repeatedly, ten times or more. The chain couples TRBV15 to TRBJ1-1; D remains ambiguous. The ends were cut back, 5 bases at V and 0 bases at J, with 13 bases in the middle. This CDR3 comprises 15 residues. Looked up from germline, CDR1 is LNHNV and CDR2 is YYDKDF (reference sequence). CDR3 coding DNA: TGTGCCACCAGCGAAGACGAGACGCTGAACACTGAAGCTTTCTTT. Translated, it gives CATSEDETLNTEAFF.